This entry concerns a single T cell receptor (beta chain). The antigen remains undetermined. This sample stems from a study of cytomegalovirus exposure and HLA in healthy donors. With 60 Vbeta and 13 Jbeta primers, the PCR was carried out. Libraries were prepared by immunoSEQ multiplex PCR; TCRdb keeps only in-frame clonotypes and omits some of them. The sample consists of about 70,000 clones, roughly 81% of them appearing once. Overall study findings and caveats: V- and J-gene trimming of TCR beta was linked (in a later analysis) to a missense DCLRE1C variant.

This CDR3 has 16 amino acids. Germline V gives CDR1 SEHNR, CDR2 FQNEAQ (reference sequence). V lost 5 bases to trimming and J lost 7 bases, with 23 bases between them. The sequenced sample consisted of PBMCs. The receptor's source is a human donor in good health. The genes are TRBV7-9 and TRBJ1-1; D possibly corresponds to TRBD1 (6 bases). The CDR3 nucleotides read TGTGCCAGCAGCCCCAGGGGTTCCTCGAGGGCGCTTGAAGCTTTCTTT. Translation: CASSPRGSSRALEAFF. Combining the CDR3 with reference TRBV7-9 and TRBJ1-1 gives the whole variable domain DTGVSQNPRHKITKRGQNVTFRCDPISEHNRLYWYRQTLGQGPEFLTYFQNEAQLEKSRLLSDRFSAERPKGSFSTLEIQRTEQGDSAMYLCASSPRGSSRALEAFFGQGTRLTVV.